Sequencing of this TCR beta chain was carried out in a study of cytomegalovirus exposure and HLA in healthy donors. Use of 60 Vbeta and 13 Jbeta primers characterized the PCR. Repertoires were generated with immunoSEQ multiplex PCR, while TCRdb's copy carries only in-frame clones and drops some. This table has over 150,000 clones, about three quarters appearing once. CDR1 and CDR2 from the germline V gene are SGHRS and YFSETQ. V lost 3 bases and J 4 bases, leaving 16 bases between the germline ends. CDR3 length equals 15 residues. This clone was seen more than once but under ten times. The chain combines TRBV5-1 with TRBJ2-5, with D perhaps matching TRBD2 (6 bases). What was sequenced was PBMCs. The source of this sequence is a woman in her 40s in good health and CMV-seropositive. This CDR3 is CASSSLPGDRETQYF. In DNA form, the CDR3 reads TGCGCCAGCAGCTCACTTCCGGGGGATCGAGAGACCCAGTACTTC.